This TCR beta chain was retrieved from a study of memory CD4+ T cells and cytomegalovirus serostatus. The sort gate was single viable CD3+CD4+CD8-CD45RO+ cells for memory CD4+ T cells. After thawing, CD4+ T cells were positively selected. Sequencing was performed with immunoSEQ multiplex PCR; in TCRdb, only in-frame clones are kept and a portion is missing. The table includes around 60,000 clones, 70% to 80% detected once. CDR1 is SEHNR, CDR2 FQNEAQ, per germline (reference sequence). CDR3 length equals 13 residues. V gave up 1 base and J gave up 8 bases, with 6 bases separating them. The J gene is TRBJ1-6, the V gene TRBV7-9; D gene uncertain. This sequence was found in an adult in good health and CMV-seronegative. Sequencing was carried out using memory CD4+ T cells from blood. The CDR3 is CASSLVGDSPLHF. CDR3 nucleotide sequence: TGTGCCAGCAGCTTAGTGGGTGATTCACCCCTCCACTTT. The full variable domain, rest sourced from reference TRBV7-9 and TRBJ1-6, is DTGVSQNPRHKITKRGQNVTFRCDPISEHNRLYWYRQTLGQGPEFLTYFQNEAQLEKSRLLSDRFSAERPKGSFSTLEIQRTEQGDSAMYLCASSLVGDSPLHFGNGTRLTVT.